This entry lists 23 T cell receptor beta chains sequenced from one sample in a study of glioma-infiltrating T cells after dendritic cell vaccination. TCRdb's table, derived via immunoSEQ multiplex PCR, lists solely in-frame clones and lacks some. The sample has around 97,000 clones; roughly 76% are singletons. The sample was blood, taken before dendritic cell vaccination. The receptors shown here come from a human donor with glioblastoma.

V and J are TRBV19 and TRBJ2-1; TRBD2 matches 14 bases. CDR1 LNHDA and CDR2 SQIVND come from the germline V gene (reference sequence). Trimming cost V 2 bases and J 7 bases; bases outside gene matches: 4. The CDR3 spans 16 residues. The CDR3: CASSIRTSGGLNEQFF. The CDR3 bases are TGTGCCAGTAGTATAAGGACTAGCGGGGGGCTGAATGAGCAGTTCTTC.

The V and J genes are TRBV5-6 and TRBJ2-1; D remains unclear. Trimming cost V 0 bases and J 5 bases, with 6 bases left between them. This CDR3 is built from 13 residues. Germline V lookup: CDR1 SGHDT, CDR2 YYEEEE. The CDR3 sequence is CASSLAVDNEQFF. The CDR3 region has the DNA TGTGCCAGCAGCTTGGCGGTGGACAATGAGCAGTTCTTC.

The sample holds one count of this clone. The rearrangement links TRBV5-4 to TRBJ1-2; no reliable D call. CDR3 length: 13 residues. Between the trimmed V and J ends, which lost 0 bases and 6 bases, there was a span of 9 bases. Germline CDR1 SGHNT, CDR2 YYREEE (reference sequence). Here the CDR3 DNA reads TGTGCCAGCAGCTTGGGACTGGGAGATGGCTACACCTTC. This gives the protein CASSLGLGDGYTF.

The chain employs TRBV11-2 and TRBJ2-1, with 8 bases that match TRBD1. The CDR3 spans 14 residues. Per the germline V gene, CDR1 is SGHAT and CDR2 is FQNNGV. Losses at the gene ends were 5 bases for V and 5 bases for J; bases not matched to a gene: 5. In nucleotides, the CDR3 is TGTGCCAGCAGCCGGAGACAGGGGAACAATGAGCAGTTCTTC. Its protein is CASSRRQGNNEQFF.

The V and J genes are TRBV6-1 and TRBJ2-7, with 7 bases fitting TRBD1. Germline loops: CDR1 MNHNS, CDR2 SASEGT. The CDR3 loop spans 17 amino acids. V trimming: 0 bases; J trimming: 1 base; junction bases outside the gene matches: 9. The CDR3 DNA sequence: TGTGCCAGCAGTGAAGCGCTTCTGGCAGGGGGTTCCTACGAGCAGTACTTC. Translated, it gives CASSEALLAGGSYEQYF.

The chain uses TRBV12-5 and TRBJ1-1; TRBD1 matches at 9 bases. CDR3 length: 14 amino acids. V was pared by 5 bases and J by 3 bases, with 4 bases of the junction left unmatched. Germline CDR1 and CDR2: LGHNT and FRNRAP. For the CDR3, the DNA is TGTGCTAGTGGTCCACGGACAGGGGACACTGAAGCTTTCTTT. It yields the protein CASGPRTGDTEAFF.

In its sample, this clone was seen once. This sequence joins TRBV29-1 and TRBJ1-1, with TRBD1 matching 8 bases. This CDR3 has 12 residues. Germline lookup yields CDR1 SQVTM and CDR2 ANQGSEA. The ends lost 4 bases at V and 4 bases at J; junction bases unmatched: 2. CDR3 DNA sequence: TGCAGCGTTGGACAGGGGTTCACTGAAGCTTTCTTT. Translated, it gives CSVGQGFTEAFF.

The chain has TRBV4-1 and TRBJ2-6; a weak D match, TRBD2 (7 bases). The length of the CDR3 is 16 residues. V lost 3 bases and J lost 6, with 15 bases in between. The germline CDR1 and CDR2 sequences are MGHRA and YSYEKL. The CDR3 loop reads CASSHGRGFVANVLTF. The CDR3 nucleotides read TGCGCCAGCAGCCATGGGAGGGGGTTCGTGGCCAACGTCCTGACTTTC.

The chain uses TRBV30 and TRBJ2-7, with D possibly being TRBD1 (6 bases). The CDR3 is 13 residues long. V lost 0 bases and J lost 6, with 12 bases in between. Germline CDR1 and CDR2: GTSNPN and SVGIG (reference sequence). CDR3 nucleotide sequence: TGTGCCTGGAGTGTATGGGACAAAGGCGAGCAGTACTTC. This sequence encodes CAWSVWDKGEQYF.

The rearrangement links TRBV10-3 to TRBJ2-3, with TRBD2 matching over 8 bases. Trimming at V came to 5 bases and at J to 0 bases, leaving 7 bases not matched to a gene. The CDR3 contains 16 residues. Germline CDR1 reads ENHRY; CDR2 reads SYGVKD. The CDR3 spells CAISSGGAGSTDTQYF. The CDR3 DNA sequence: TGTGCCATCAGTTCGGGGGGGGCGGGGAGCACAGATACGCAGTATTTT.

This clone has more than one count but fewer than ten. This rearrangement joins TRBV19 to TRBJ2-7; possible D gene TRBD1, 6 bases. Germline V gives CDR1 LNHDA, CDR2 SQIVND (reference sequence). Between the trimmed V and J ends, which lost 4 bases and 1 base, there was a span of 14 bases. The CDR3 spans 15 residues. The CDR3 sequence is CASSTAGVGSYEQYF. DNA of the CDR3: TGTGCCAGTAGTACGGCAGGGGTAGGGTCCTACGAGCAGTACTTC.

V is TRBV19 and J is TRBJ2-3; TRBD1 matches at 9 bases. The CDR3 contains 15 residues. In germline, CDR1 is LNHDA, CDR2 SQIVND (reference sequence). V lost 3 bases to trimming and J lost 4 bases; unmatched junction nucleotides: 5. The DNA of the CDR3 is TGTGCCAGTAGTATCAACAGGGGGCGCGCAGATACGCAGTATTTT. This sequence encodes CASSINRGRADTQYF.

The chain joins TRBV5-1 to TRBJ1-4, with unresolved D. This CDR3 comprises 15 residues. Germline CDR1 reads SGHRS; CDR2 reads YFSETQ. The V end lost 4 bases, the J end lost 0 bases, and 10 bases lay between the germline ends. The CDR3 DNA sequence: TGCGCCAGCAGCGCCGAGGGTTCAACTAATGAAAAACTGTTTTTT. Translating it yields CASSAEGSTNEKLFF.

CDR3 sequence (DNA): TGTGCCAGCAGTTACGGGGGGACTGAAGCTTTCTTT. This encodes CASSYGGTEAFF. The V call is TRBV28, the J call TRBJ1-1; a possible D gene is TRBD1 (5 bases). V dropped 4 bases and J dropped 5 bases, with 8 bases sitting between them. The CDR3 is 12 amino acids. Germline CDR1 and CDR2: MDHEN and SYDVKM. The full variable domain, with the rest looked up from reference TRBV28 and TRBJ1-1, is DVKVTQSSRYLVKRTGEKVFLECVQDMDHENMFWYRQDPGLGLRLIYFSYDVKMKEKGDIPEGYSVSREKKERFSLILESASTNQTSMYLCASSYGGTEAFFGQGTRLTVV.

The rearrangement uses TRBV2 and TRBJ2-3; D might be TRBD2 (6 bases). The V and J ends lost 2 bases and 1 base respectively, with 16 bases between them. The CDR3 totals 17 residues. Per germline, CDR1 SNHLY and CDR2 FYNNEI. CDR3 in amino acids: CASSEPEGGVRTDTQYF. The CDR3, as DNA: TGTGCCAGCAGTGAACCCGAAGGAGGGGTTCGCACAGATACGCAGTATTTT.

The V and J genes are TRBV28 and TRBJ2-7, with D possibly being TRBD2 (6 bases). Germline loops: CDR1 MDHEN, CDR2 SYDVKM. The CDR3 runs to 14 residues. Trimming pared 6 bases from V and 1 base from J, leaving 13 bases between. CDR3 in DNA: TGTGCCAGCAGCGCGCGGGACCGGTCCTACGAGCAGTACTTC. It is translated as CASSARDRSYEQYF.

V is TRBV27 and J is TRBJ2-2, with D unresolved. The CDR3 runs 13 residues. V was pared by 0 bases and J by 5 bases, with 4 bases between. Germline CDR1 MNHEY, CDR2 SMNVEV (reference sequence). The CDR3 DNA sequence: TGTGCCAGCAGTTTATCTCGGACCGGGGAGCTGTTTTTT. This encodes CASSLSRTGELFF.

The chain recombines TRBV7-9 with TRBJ2-2, with 10 bases aligning to TRBD1. V was pared by 6 bases and J by 3 bases, with 4 bases of the junction left unmatched. CDR3 length: 15 residues. Looked up from germline, CDR1 is SEHNR and CDR2 is FQNEAQ (reference sequence). CDR3: CASRAGTGDTGELFF. The CDR3 coding sequence is TGTGCCAGCAGGGCCGGGACAGGGGACACCGGGGAGCTGTTTTTT.

V and J are TRBV19 and TRBJ2-1; D is perhaps TRBD1 (5 bases). This CDR3 has 16 amino acids. Germline loops: CDR1 LNHDA, CDR2 SQIVND (reference sequence). V gave up 7 bases and J gave up 0 bases, with 16 bases separating them. CDR3: CASKPDILHSYNEQFF. CDR3 nucleotide sequence: TGTGCCAGTAAACCGGACATATTGCACTCCTACAATGAGCAGTTCTTC.

The gene calls are TRBV29-1 and TRBJ1-2; no reliable D call. V was shortened by 7 bases and J by 7 bases, with 13 bases between the two germline ends. This CDR3 region has 11 residues. Germline V gene data show CDR1 as SQVTM and CDR2 as ANQGSEA. CDR3 sequence reads: CSALRRGGYTF. The CDR3 DNA is TGCAGCGCGCTCCGACGGGGTGGCTACACCTTC.

The CDR3 loop reads CASSEWLVETQYF. As DNA, the CDR3 is TGTGCCAGCAGTGAATGGCTAGTGGAGACCCAGTACTTC. V is TRBV6-1 and J is TRBJ2-5; D not resolved. V was trimmed by 2 bases and J by 5 bases, leaving 9 bases between them. CDR3 length: 13 amino acids. Germline CDR1 reads MNHNS; CDR2 reads SASEGT.

This clone was detected a few times. The chain recombines TRBV7-9 with TRBJ2-3, with 12 bases fitting TRBD2. The V and J ends lost 4 bases and 10 bases, in that order; junction bases with no gene match: 9. The CDR3 is 15 residues long. The germline gives CDR1 SEHNR, CDR2 FQNEAQ (reference sequence). The CDR3 here is CASSSASGGGQSQYF. In DNA form, the CDR3 reads TGTGCCAGCAGCTCTGCTAGCGGGGGGGGACAGTCGCAGTATTTT.

The chain employs TRBV5-4 and TRBJ1-2; 8 positions agree with TRBD1. Germline V lookup: CDR1 SGHNT, CDR2 YYREEE (reference sequence). The CDR3 is made up of 14 amino acids. With 4 bases clipped from V and 3 bases from J, the junction kept 5 bases outside the gene matches. CDR3 in amino acids: CASSEGQGDYGYTF. The DNA of the CDR3 is TGTGCCAGCAGCGAAGGACAGGGAGACTATGGCTACACCTTC.